This TCR beta chain was recovered during a study of OX40 agonist ivuxolimab in advanced cancers. Looking at the study overall: Participants, 65% to 85% male, averaged approximately 65 years of age, ranging from about 23 to 80.

Here immunoSEQ multiplex PCR was the method, and the copy in TCRdb shows in-frame clones only, minus some. The data hold approximately 100,000 clones, with over 85% observed a single time. V was clipped by 7 bases and J by 4 bases, with 28 bases between them. CDR1 and CDR2 (germline): MNHEY, SMNVEV (reference sequence). The CDR3 loop spans 18 amino acids. Sequenced material: CD4+ or CD8+ T cells sorted from blood, taken in a trial of the OX40 agonist ivuxolimab. The source is an adult with an advanced solid tumor such as melanoma, head and neck, liver or kidney cancer. The chain employs TRBV27 and TRBJ1-2; the D gene is possibly TRBD1 (5 bases). In DNA, the CDR3 is TGTGCCAGCACCTCTCATTCGGTGGGAATCCCGAGGGGCTATGGCTACACCTTC. Amino acids: CASTSHSVGIPRGYGYTF.